The present T cell receptor (beta chain) was sequenced within a study of control samples from healthy donors and cancer patients. Trimming stripped 1 base from V and 2 bases from J, with 21 bases between. From germline, CDR1 is LGHNA and CDR2 YSLEER. The CDR3 covers 19 residues. TCRdb's table, derived via immunoSEQ multiplex PCR, lists solely in-frame clones and lacks some. The table lists roughly 27,000 clones, roughly 91% of them singletons. The gene calls are TRBV4-3 and TRBJ2-1; D tentatively reads TRBD1 or TRBD2 (6 bases each). The origin of this receptor is a man aged 45 to 65 with lung cancer. The sequenced sample consisted of PBMCs. The CDR3 nucleotides read TGCGCCAGCAGCCAAGGGGCGGGACACACACTTGACCCCTACAATGAGCAGTTCTTC. Translating gives CASSQGAGHTLDPYNEQFF.